Presented here are 13 T cell receptor beta chains from one specimen sequenced in a study of blood T cells in healthy people across ages. Then a second PCR, running roughly 6 to 11 cycles, was carried out with a sample-barcoded 5' primer and a J-beta primer mix. TCRdb passed the 5' RACE reads through MiXCR, listing each CDR3 protein once. The sample contains some 860,000 distinct CDR3 sequences, 45% to 70% of which appear only once. Sample: blood. Receptors originate from a man aged 35-49 years in good health.

J is TRBJ2-5 and V is TRBV28, with TRBD1 matching over 8 bases. This CDR3 spans 18 amino acids. V dropped 5 bases and J dropped 5; count of bases not matched to a gene: 19. The germline V gene has CDR1 MDHEN and CDR2 SYDVKM. The chain's CDR3 is CASSLNIRTGRESETQYF. The CDR3 bases are TGTGCCAGCAGTCTTAATATTAGGACAGGGCGAGAATCGGAGACCCAGTACTTC.

The genes are TRBV10-3 and TRBJ2-5; 12 bases map to TRBD2. The CDR3 runs to 18 residues. V lost 2 bases and J lost 2; bases outside the gene matches: 9. The V gene's germline CDR1 is ENHRY and CDR2 SYGVKD. The CDR3 region is CAISERLAGGPLQETQYF. Written as DNA, the CDR3 is TGTGCCATCAGTGAGCGTCTAGCGGGAGGGCCCTTACAAGAGACCCAGTACTTC.

This clonotype was picked up a small number of times. CDR3 residues: CASSGDGSSTDTQYF. The CDR3 region has the DNA TGCGCCAGCAGCGGAGACGGGAGTAGCACAGATACGCAGTATTTT. The rearrangement joins TRBV4-3 to TRBJ2-3, with D maybe TRBD2 (6 bases). Trimming took 5 bases from V and 0 from J, leaving 12 bases between them. The CDR3 sequence is 15 residues long. Germline V gives CDR1 LGHNA, CDR2 YSLEER.

The rearrangement uses TRBV6-5 and TRBJ2-2; TRBD2 is a possible D gene (5 bases). This CDR3 has 13 amino acids. The germline gives CDR1 MNHEY, CDR2 SVGAGI. The ends were cut back, 8 bases at V and 3 bases at J, with 10 bases in the middle. For the CDR3, the DNA is TGTGCCAGCGTCCGGACTTACACCGGGGAGCTGTTTTTT. Protein: CASVRTYTGELFF.

This clonotype occurred a few times. An end of the junction does not agree with germline; a read error may underlie this. The chain combines TRBV12-3 or TRBV12-4 with TRBJ2-5; weak D call: TRBD2 (6 bases). This CDR3 region has 15 residues. The CDR3: CASSHQEVGGETQYF. In nucleotides, the CDR3 is TGTGCTAGCAGTCACCAAGAGGTCGGGGGAGAGACCCAGTACTTC.

This clonotype was counted only a few times. This chain uses TRBV20-1 with TRBJ2-7; TRBD2 matches at 8 bases. J was trimmed by 7 bases and V by 8 bases; bases with no gene match: 19. The CDR3 loop spans 15 amino acids. Germline-derived CDR1 and CDR2 are DFQATT and SNEGSKA (reference sequence). The CDR3 here is CSTNPGRSGSREQYF. The CDR3 DNA follows: TGCAGTACAAACCCTGGTCGGAGCGGGAGTCGTGAGCAGTACTTC.

The V call is TRBV7-9, the J call TRBJ2-4, with D possibly called TRBD1 or TRBD2 (5 bases each). Judging by the DNA end, TRBJ2-5 fits better; the J call may be wrong. The CDR3 covers 14 residues. CDR1 is SEHNR, CDR2 FQNEAQ, per germline (reference sequence). The CDR3 DNA reads TGTGCCAGCAGCTTAGATGGGGGAGTGGAGACCCAGTACTTC. This encodes CASSLDGGVETQYF.

The V gene is TRBV2, the J gene TRBJ2-3; D is undetermined. Germline loops: CDR1 SNHLY, CDR2 FYNNEI. V was pared by 2 bases and J by 3 bases, with 15 bases between. The CDR3 has 16 residues. This chain's CDR3 is CASSETWSLLTDTQYF. The CDR3 DNA reads TGTGCCAGCAGTGAAACATGGTCGCTGCTAACAGATACGCAGTATTTT.

V usage is TRBV7-3 and J usage is TRBJ1-1, with unresolved D. CDR1 and CDR2 from the germline V gene are SGHTA and FQGTGA. V gave up 5 bases and J gave up 4 bases, with 14 bases separating them. The CDR3 is made up of 14 amino acids. CDR3 coding DNA: TGTGCCAGCAGCATGCGGGCCGCGGGCACTGAAGCTTTCTTT. This codes for CASSMRAAGTEAFF. Looking up the rest from reference TRBV7-3 and TRBJ1-1 gives the full variable domain: GAGVSQTPSNKVTEKGKYVELRCDPISGHTALYWYRQSLGQGPEFLIYFQGTGAADDSGLPNDRFFAVRPEGSVSTLKIQRTERGDSAVYLCASSMRAAGTEAFFGQGTRLTVV.

The V and J genes are TRBV4-2 and TRBJ2-5, with 12 bases aligning to TRBD2. Trimming removed 5 bases from V and 3 bases from J; junction bases left unmatched: 19. Germline V gene sequence: CDR1 LGHNA, CDR2 YNFKEQ. This CDR3 is 20 amino acids long. The CDR3 loop reads CASSTTRTSGIGTSEETQYF. The CDR3 region has the DNA TGTGCCAGCAGCACAACCCGGACTAGCGGGATCGGAACCTCCGAAGAGACCCAGTACTTC.

The chain recombines TRBV6-6 with TRBJ1-1; 7 nucleotides match TRBD1. Trimming cost V 7 bases and J 4 bases; bases outside gene matches: 9. CDR1 MNHNY and CDR2 SVGAGI come from the germline V gene (reference sequence). The CDR3 has 14 residues. The DNA of the CDR3 is TGTGCCAGCAACCCCAGGGGGAGCGGCACTGAAGCTTTCTTT. It codes for CASNPRGSGTEAFF.

This chain uses TRBV29-1 with TRBJ2-7, with 11 bases identical to TRBD2. CDR3 length: 13 amino acids. Germline V gene data show CDR1 as SQVTM and CDR2 as ANQGSEA. Trimming removed 7 bases from V and 3 bases from J; junction bases left unmatched: 5. Here the CDR3 DNA reads TGCAGCGCGGGGACTAGCGGATTCTACGAGCAGTACTTC. It yields the protein CSAGTSGFYEQYF.

A few counts support this clonotype. Sequence at one end of the junction differs from germline and may be a read error. This chain connects TRBV28 to TRBJ2-5; 8 bases agree with TRBD1. Germline lookup yields CDR1 MDHEN and CDR2 SYDVKM. This CDR3 is built from 16 residues. Here the CDR3 reads CASSSSRGHLRETQYF. The CDR3 DNA reads TGTGCCAGCAGTTCAAGCAGGGGGCACCTTAGGGAGACCCAGTACTTT.